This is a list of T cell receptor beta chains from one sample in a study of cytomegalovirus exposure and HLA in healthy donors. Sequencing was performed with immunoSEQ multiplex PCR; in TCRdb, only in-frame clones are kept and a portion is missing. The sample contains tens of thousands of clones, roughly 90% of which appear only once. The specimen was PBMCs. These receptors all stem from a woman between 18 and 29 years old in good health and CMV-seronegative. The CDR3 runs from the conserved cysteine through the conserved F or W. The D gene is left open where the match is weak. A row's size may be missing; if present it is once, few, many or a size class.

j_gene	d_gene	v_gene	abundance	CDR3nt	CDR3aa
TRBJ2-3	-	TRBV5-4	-	TGTGCCAGTGAGAAACAGGGATCTAATACGCAGTATTTT	CASEKQGSNTQYF
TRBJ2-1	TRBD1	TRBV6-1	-	TGTGCCAGCAGTGAAGGTCGACAGGGCGGTGTTGATGAGCAGTTCTTC	CASSEGRQGGVDEQFF
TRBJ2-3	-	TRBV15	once	TGTGCCACCAGCAGAAATGCCGCGGGTAGCACAGATACGCAGTATTTT	CATSRNAAGSTDTQYF
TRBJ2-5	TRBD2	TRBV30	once	TGTGCCTGGAGGCGGGGGGGGGCGGAAGAGACCCAGTACTTC	CAWRRGGAEETQYF
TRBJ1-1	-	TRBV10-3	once	TGTGCCCTTAGGGACACTCAGAACACTGAAGCTTTCTTT	CALRDTQNTEAFF
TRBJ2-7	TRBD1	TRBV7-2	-	TGTGCCAGCAGCTCGGGACAGGGGCGTGAGAGCTCCTACGAGCAGTACTTC	CASSSGQGRESSYEQYF
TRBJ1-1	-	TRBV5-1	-	TGCGCCAGCAGCTTGGTTTCGGGGGAGAACACTGAAGCTTTCTTT	CASSLVSGENTEAFF
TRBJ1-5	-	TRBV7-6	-	TGTGCCAGCAGCTTAGACGGGGGGGTTCCGCCCCAGCATTTT	CASSLDGGVPPQHF
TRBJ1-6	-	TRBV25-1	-	TGTGCCAGCAGTGAGCGGGATATTCTATCCTCACCCCTCCACTTT	CASSERDILSSPLHF
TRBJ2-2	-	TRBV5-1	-	TGCGCCAGCAGCTTGGGAACTAGGGTAGACACCGGGGAGCTGTTTTTT	CASSLGTRVDTGELFF
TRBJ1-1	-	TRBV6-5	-	TGTGCCAGCAGTTACTCTAGGAGAATGAACACTGAAGCTTTCTTT	CASSYSRRMNTEAFF
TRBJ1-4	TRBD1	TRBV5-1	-	TGCGCCAGCGCCCGGGACAGGGGACCTCTCGAGGGGGAAAAACTGTTTTTT	CASARDRGPLEGEKLFF
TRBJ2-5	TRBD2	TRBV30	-	TGTGCCGCCAAGCGGGGGGGACAAGAGACCCAGTACTTC	CAAKRGGQETQYF
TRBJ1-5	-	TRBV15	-	TGTGCCACCAGCAGTCCCGGGGGTCAGCCCCAGCATTTT	CATSSPGGQPQHF
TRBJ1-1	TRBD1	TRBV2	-	TGTGCCAGCAGACCGAGACAGGGCCGGAACACTGAAGCTTTCTTT	CASRPRQGRNTEAFF
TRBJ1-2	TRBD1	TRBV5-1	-	TGCGCCAGCAGCGACCGGGACAGGGGAAACTATGGCTACACCTTC	CASSDRDRGNYGYTF
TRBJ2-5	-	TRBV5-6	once	TGTGCCAGCAGCCAGGGCAGGGTGGAGACCCAGTACTTC	CASSQGRVETQYF